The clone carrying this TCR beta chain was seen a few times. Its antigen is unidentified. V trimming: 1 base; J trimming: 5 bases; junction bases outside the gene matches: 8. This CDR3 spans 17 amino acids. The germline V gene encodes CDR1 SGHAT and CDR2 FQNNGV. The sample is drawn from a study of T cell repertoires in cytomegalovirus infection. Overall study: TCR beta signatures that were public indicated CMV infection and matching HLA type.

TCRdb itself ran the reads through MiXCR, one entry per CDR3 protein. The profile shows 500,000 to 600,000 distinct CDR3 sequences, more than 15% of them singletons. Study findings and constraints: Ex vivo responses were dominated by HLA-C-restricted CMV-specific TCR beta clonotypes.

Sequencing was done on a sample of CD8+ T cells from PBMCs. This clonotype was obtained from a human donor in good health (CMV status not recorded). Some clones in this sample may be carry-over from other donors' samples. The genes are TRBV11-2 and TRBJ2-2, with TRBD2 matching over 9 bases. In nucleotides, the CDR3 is TGTGCCAGCAGCTTAGGCGGGTCGGCGGGAGGGACCGGGGAGCTGTTTTTT. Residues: CASSLGGSAGGTGELFF.